The TCR beta chain described here comes from a study of shared clonotypes between healthy human individuals. CD45RO-negative, CCR7-positively selected cells formed the naive CD8 fraction, excluding terminally differentiated effector memory CD45RA+ cells. There were no recent acute infections or vaccinations among the donors, who were healthy HIV-negative adults. Nashville, Tennessee was home to all donors, who were Caucasian adults. Assay execution proceeded at the deep level. Generated by immunoSEQ multiplex PCR, the TCRdb table keeps only in-frame clones and is missing some. This table has millions of clones, about 94% appearing once. This clone was recorded only once. The target antigen is unknown. Notes on the study in general: Clonotypes shared by all four sorted-subset donors had higher generation probabilities than non-shared clonotypes.

This CDR3 region has 13 residues. CDR1 is MNHNS and CDR2 is SASEGT in the germline V gene. With V trimmed by 10 bases and J by 5 bases, 4 bases remained unmatched. This chain connects TRBV6-1 to TRBJ2-1; 11 bases agree with TRBD2. Specimen: naive CD8+ T cells sorted from blood. The origin of this receptor is a young man in good health. The CDR3 here is CATPGLADNEQFF. The CDR3 DNA sequence: TGTGCCACCCCGGGACTAGCGGACAATGAGCAGTTCTTC.